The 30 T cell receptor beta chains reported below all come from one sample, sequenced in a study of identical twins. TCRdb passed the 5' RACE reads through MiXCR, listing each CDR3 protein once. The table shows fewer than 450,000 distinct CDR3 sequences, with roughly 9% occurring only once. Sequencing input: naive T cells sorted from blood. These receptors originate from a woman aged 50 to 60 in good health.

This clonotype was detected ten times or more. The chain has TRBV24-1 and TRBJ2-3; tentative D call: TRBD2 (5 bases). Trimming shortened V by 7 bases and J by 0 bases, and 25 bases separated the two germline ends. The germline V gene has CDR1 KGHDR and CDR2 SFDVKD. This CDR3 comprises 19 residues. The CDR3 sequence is CATSAGRTAQFDSTDTQYF. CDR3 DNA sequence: TGTGCCACCAGCGCGGGTCGGACCGCCCAGTTTGACAGCACAGATACGCAGTATTTT.

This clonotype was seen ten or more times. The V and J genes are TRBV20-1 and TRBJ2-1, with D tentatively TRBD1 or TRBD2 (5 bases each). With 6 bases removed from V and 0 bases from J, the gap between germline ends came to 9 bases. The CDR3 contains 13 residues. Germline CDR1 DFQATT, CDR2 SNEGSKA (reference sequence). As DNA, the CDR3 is TGCAGTGCCCTGGGGGTCTCCTACAATGAGCAGTTCTTC. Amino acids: CSALGVSYNEQFF.

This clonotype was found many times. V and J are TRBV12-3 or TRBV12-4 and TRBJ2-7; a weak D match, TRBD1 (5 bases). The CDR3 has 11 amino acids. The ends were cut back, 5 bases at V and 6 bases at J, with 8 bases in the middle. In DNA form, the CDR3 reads TGTGCCAGCAGTATTAGGGGCGAGCAGTACTTC. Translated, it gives CASSIRGEQYF.

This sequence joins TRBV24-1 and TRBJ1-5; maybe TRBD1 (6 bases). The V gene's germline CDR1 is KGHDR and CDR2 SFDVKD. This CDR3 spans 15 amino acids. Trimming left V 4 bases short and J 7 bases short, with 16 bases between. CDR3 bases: TGTGCCACCAGTGACCAAACAGGGCCGGGACAGCCCCAGCATTTT. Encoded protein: CATSDQTGPGQPQHF.

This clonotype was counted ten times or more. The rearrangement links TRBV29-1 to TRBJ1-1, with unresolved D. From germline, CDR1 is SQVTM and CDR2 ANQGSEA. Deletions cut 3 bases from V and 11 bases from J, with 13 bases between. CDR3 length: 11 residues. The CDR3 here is CSVDYTRSAFF. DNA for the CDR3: TGCAGCGTTGACTACACCAGAAGCGCTTTCTTT.

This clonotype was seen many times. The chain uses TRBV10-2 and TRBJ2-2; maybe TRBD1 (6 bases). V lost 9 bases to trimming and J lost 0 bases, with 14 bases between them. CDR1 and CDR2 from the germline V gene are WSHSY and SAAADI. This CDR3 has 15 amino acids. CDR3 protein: CASGDIQSNTGELFF. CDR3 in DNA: TGCGCCAGTGGGGACATTCAATCGAACACCGGGGAGCTGTTTTTT.

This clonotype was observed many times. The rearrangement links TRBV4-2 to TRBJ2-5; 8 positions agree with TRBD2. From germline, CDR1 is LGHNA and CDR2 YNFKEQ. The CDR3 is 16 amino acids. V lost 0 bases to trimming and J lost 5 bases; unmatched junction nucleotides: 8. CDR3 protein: CASSQESLAEGETQYF. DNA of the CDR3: TGTGCCAGCAGCCAAGAATCACTAGCGGAAGGGGAGACCCAGTACTTC.

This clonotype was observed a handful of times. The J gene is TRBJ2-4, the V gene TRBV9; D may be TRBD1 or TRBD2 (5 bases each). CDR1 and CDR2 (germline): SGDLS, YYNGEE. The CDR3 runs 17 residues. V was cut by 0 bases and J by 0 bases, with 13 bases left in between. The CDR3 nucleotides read TGTGCCAGCAGCGTAGCCGAGGGGCGCGGAGCCAAAAACATTCAGTACTTC. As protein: CASSVAEGRGAKNIQYF.

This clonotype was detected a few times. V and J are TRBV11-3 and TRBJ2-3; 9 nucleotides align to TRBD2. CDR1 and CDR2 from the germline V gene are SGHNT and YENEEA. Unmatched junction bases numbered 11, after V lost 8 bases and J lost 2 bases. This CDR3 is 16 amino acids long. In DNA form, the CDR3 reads TGTGCCAGCTCCCGGGCGGGAGGGCCTGACACAGATACGCAGTATTTT. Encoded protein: CASSRAGGPDTDTQYF.

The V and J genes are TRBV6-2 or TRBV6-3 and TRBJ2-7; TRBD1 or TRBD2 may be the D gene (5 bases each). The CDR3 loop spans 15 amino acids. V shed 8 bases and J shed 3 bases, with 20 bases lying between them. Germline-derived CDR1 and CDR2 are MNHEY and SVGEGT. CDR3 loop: CASLLLGPNNYEQYF. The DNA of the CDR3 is TGTGCCAGCTTATTATTGGGACCGAATAACTACGAGCAGTACTTC.

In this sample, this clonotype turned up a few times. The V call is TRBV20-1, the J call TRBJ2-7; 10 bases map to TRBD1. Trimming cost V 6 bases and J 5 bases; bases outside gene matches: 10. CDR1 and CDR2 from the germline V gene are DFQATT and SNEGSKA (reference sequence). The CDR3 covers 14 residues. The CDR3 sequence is CSATRTGGLDEQYF. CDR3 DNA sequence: TGCAGTGCCACCCGGACAGGGGGTCTGGACGAGCAGTACTTC.

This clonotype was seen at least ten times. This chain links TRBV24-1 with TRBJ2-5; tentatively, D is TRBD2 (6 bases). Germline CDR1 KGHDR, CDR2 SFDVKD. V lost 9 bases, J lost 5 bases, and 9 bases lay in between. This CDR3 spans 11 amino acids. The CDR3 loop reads CATGEEETQYF. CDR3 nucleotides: TGTGCCACCGGGGAGGAGGAGACCCAGTACTTC.

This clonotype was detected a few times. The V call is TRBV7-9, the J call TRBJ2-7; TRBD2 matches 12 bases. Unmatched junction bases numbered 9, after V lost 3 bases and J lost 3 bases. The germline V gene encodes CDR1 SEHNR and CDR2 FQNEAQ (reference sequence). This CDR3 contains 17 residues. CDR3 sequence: CASSFGALAGGSYEQYF. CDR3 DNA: TGTGCCAGCAGCTTCGGGGCACTAGCGGGAGGTAGCTACGAGCAGTACTTC.

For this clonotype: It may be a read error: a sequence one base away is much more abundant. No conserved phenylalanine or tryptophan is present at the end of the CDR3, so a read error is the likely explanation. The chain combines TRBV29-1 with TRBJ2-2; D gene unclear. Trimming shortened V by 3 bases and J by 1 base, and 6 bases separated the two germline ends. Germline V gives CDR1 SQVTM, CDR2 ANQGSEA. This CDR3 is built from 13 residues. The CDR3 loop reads CSVDGGNTGELFL. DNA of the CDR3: TGCAGCGTTGATGGCGGGAACACCGGGGAGCTGTTTTTA.

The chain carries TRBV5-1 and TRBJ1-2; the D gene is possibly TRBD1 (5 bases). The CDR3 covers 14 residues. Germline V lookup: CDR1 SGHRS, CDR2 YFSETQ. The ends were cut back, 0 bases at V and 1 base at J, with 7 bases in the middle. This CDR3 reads CASSLVDSNYGYTF. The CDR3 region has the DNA TGCGCCAGCAGCTTGGTCGACAGTAACTATGGCTACACCTTC. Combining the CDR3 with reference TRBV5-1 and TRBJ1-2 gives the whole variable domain KAGVTQTPRYLIKTRGQQVTLSCSPISGHRSVSWYQQTPGQGLQFLFEYFSETQRNKGNFPGRFSGRQFSNSRSEMNVSTLELGDSALYLCASSLVDSNYGYTFGSGTRLTVV.

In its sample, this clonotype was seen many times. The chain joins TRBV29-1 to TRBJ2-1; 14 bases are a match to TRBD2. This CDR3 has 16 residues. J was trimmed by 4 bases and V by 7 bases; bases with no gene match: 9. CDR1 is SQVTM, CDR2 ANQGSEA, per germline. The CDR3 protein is CSAGLAGGAAYNEQFF. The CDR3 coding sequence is TGCAGCGCTGGACTAGCGGGAGGAGCCGCTTACAATGAGCAGTTCTTC.

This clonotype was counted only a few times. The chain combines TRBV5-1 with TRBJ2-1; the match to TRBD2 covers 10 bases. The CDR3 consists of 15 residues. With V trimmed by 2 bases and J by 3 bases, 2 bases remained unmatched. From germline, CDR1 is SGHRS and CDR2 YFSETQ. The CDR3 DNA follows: TGCGCCAGCAGCTTTAGCGGGAGGATCTACAATGAGCAGTTCTTC. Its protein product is CASSFSGRIYNEQFF.

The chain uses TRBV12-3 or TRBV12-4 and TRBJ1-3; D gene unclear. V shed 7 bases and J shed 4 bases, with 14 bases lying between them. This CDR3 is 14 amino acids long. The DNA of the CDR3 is TGTGCCAGCACCCGGACCGACTGGGGAAACACCATATATTTT. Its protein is CASTRTDWGNTIYF.

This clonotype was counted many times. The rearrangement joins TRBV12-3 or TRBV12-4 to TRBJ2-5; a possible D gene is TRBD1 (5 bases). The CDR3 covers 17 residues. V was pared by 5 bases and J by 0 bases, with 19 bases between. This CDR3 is CASSPAVLGPNQETQYF. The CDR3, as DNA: TGTGCCAGCAGTCCGGCCGTGTTGGGGCCCAACCAAGAGACCCAGTACTTC.

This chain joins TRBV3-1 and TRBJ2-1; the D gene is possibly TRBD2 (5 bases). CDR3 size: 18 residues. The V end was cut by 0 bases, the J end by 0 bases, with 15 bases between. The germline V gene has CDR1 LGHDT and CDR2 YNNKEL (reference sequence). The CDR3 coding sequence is TGTGCCAGCAGCCAAGATCCGGGCGCGGCGGGCTCCTACAATGAGCAGTTCTTC. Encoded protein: CASSQDPGAAGSYNEQFF.

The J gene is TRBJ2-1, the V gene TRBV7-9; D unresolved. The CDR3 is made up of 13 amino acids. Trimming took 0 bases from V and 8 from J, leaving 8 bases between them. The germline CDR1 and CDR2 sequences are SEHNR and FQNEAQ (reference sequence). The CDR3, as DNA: TGTGCCAGCAGCTTAGCGGTGGGTTATGAGCAGTTCTTC. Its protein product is CASSLAVGYEQFF. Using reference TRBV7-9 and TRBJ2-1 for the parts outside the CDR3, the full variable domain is DTGVSQNPRHKITKRGQNVTFRCDPISEHNRLYWYRQTLGQGPEFLTYFQNEAQLEKSRLLSDRFSAERPKGSFSTLEIQRTEQGDSAMYLCASSLAVGYEQFFGPGTRLTVL.

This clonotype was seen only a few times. The CDR3 DNA sequence: TGTGCCAGCTCCTGGGGACAGGGAAACCAAGAGACCCAGTACTTC. It codes for CASSWGQGNQETQYF. The rearrangement uses TRBV12-3 or TRBV12-4 and TRBJ2-5; 9 bases are a match to TRBD1. Trimming cost V 8 bases and J 0 bases; bases outside gene matches: 7. The CDR3 has 15 amino acids.

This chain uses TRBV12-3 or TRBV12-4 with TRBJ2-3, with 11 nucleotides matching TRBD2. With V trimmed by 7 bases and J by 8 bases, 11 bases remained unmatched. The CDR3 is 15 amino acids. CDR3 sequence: CASTSGLAASSTQYF. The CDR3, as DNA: TGTGCCAGCACCTCGGGACTAGCGGCCTCTAGTACGCAGTATTTT.

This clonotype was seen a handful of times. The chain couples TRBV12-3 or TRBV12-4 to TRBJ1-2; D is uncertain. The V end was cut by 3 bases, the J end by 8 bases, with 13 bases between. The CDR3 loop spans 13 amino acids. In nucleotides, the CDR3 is TGTGCCAGCAGTTTCCCACGCTCGGACGGCTACACCTTC. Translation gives CASSFPRSDGYTF.

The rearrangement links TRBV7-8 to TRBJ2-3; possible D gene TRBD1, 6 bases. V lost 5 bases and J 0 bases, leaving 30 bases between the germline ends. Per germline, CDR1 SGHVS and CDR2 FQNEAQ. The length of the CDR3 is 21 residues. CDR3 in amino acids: CASSPIFFSRPGVESTDTQYF. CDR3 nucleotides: TGTGCCAGCAGCCCGATCTTTTTCTCCAGACCAGGGGTTGAGAGCACAGATACGCAGTATTTT.

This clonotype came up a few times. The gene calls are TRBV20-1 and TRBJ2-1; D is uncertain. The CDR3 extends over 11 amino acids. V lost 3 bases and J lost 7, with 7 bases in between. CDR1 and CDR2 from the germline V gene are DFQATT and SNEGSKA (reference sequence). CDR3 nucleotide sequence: TGCAGTGCTAGTCTGTGGAATGAGCAGTTCTTC. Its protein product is CSASLWNEQFF.

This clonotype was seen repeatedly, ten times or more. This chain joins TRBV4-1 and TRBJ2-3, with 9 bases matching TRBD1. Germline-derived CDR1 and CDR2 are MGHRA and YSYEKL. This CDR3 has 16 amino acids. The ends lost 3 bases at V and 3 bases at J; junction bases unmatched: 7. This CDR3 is CASSHMGQGGTDTQYF. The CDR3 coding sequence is TGCGCCAGCAGCCACATGGGACAGGGTGGTACAGATACGCAGTATTTT.

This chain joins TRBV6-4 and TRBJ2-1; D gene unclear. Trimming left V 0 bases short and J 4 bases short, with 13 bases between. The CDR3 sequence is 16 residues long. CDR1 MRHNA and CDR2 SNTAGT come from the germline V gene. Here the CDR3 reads CASSDSSTTFYNEQFF. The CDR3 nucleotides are TGTGCCAGCAGTGACTCGTCGACAACCTTTTACAATGAGCAGTTCTTC.

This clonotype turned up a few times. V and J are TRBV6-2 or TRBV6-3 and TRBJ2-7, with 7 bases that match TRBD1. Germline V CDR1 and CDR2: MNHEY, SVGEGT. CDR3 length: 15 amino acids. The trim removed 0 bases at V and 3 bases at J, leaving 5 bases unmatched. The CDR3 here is CASSYSMGQNYEQYF. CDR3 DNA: TGTGCCAGCAGTTACTCGATGGGACAGAACTACGAGCAGTACTTC.

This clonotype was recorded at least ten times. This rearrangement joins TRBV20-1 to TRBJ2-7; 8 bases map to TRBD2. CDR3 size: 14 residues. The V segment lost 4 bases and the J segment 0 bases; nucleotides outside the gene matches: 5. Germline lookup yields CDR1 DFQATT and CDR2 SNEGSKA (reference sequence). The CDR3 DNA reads TGCAGTGCTATGCTAGCGGGTTACTCCTACGAGCAGTACTTC. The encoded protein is CSAMLAGYSYEQYF.